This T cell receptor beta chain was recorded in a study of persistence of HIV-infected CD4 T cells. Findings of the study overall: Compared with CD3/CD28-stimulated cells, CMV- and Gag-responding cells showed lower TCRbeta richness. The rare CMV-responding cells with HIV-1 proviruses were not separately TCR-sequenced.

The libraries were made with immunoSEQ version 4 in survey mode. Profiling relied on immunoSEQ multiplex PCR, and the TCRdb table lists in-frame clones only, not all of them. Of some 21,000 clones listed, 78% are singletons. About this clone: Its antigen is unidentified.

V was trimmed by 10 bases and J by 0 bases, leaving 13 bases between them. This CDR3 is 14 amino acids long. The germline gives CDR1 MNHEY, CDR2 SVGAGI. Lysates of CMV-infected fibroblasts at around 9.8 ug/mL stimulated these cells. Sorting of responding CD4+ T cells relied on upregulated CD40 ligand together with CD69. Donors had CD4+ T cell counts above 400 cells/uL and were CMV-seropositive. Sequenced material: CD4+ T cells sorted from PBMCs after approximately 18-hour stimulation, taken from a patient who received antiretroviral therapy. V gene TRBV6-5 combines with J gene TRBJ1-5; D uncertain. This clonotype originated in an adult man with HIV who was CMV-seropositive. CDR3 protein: CATLLKFSNQPQHF. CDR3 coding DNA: TGTGCCACTCTCCTCAAGTTTAGCAATCAGCCCCAGCATTTT.